This T cell receptor (beta chain) derives from a study of T cell responses to AZD1222 COVID-19 vaccine. The repertoire was sequenced with immunoSEQ multiplex PCR; TCRdb's copy has only in-frame clones and lacks some. The table includes 100,000 to 150,000 clones, 75% to 90% detected once. The germline V and J ends were trimmed by 6 bases and 0 bases, with 9 bases remaining between them. The CDR3 covers 15 residues. The germline gives CDR1 SGHDN, CDR2 FVKESK. The gene calls are TRBV14 and TRBJ1-6; D is unclear. The sequencing used peripheral blood, collected 28 days after the second AZD1222 dose. This sequence was found in an adult who received the AZD1222 COVID-19 vaccine. The CDR3 DNA reads TGTGCCAGCAGGGGAGGGAGCTCCTATAATTCACCCCTCCACTTT. Translating gives CASRGGSSYNSPLHF.